The clone carrying this TCR beta chain appeared once. CDR1 and CDR2 from the germline V gene are LNHNV and YYDKDF (reference sequence). With 8 bases removed from V and 3 bases from J, the gap between germline ends came to 17 bases. This CDR3 spans 15 amino acids. The sample comes from a study of blood T cell repertoires in COVID-19. In the study overall: Sites across the United States, Italy and Spain contributed samples from acute and convalescent COVID-19.

Produced via immunoSEQ multiplex PCR; TCRdb's table is partial and in-frame only. The top ten clones hold around 7.9% of a sample with approximately 76,000 clones, 70% to 90% of them seen once. The sequenced sample was peripheral blood. The TCR sequence derives from a man aged 25 to 40 with acute or convalescent COVID-19. The chain has TRBV15 and TRBJ2-4, with TRBD2 as a possible D gene (5 bases). The CDR3 DNA reads TGTGCCACCGCACCCGGGCACGGAGGCAAAAACATTCAGTACTTC. This codes for CATAPGHGGKNIQYF. Full variable domain (rest looked up from reference TRBV15 and TRBJ2-4): DAMVIQNPRYQVTQFGKPVTLSCSQTLNHNVMYWYQQKSSQAPKLLFHYYDKDFNNEADTPDNFQSRRPNTSFCFLDIRSPGLGDTAMYLCATAPGHGGKNIQYFGAGTRLSVL.